The entry below describes one TCR beta chain. The clone's antigen remains unknown. The sample holds no much larger clone one base away, and base qualities are not on file. TCRbeta CDR3 regions were amplified from genomic DNA using the immunoSEQ Assay, a bias-controlled multiplex PCR. The original methods were these. Nucleated cell counts per sample were estimated from amplification of reference gene primers within the assay. To quantify the absolute abundance of each unique TCRbeta CDR3 rearrangement, sequence reads were collapsed and filtered. For each sample, productive Simpson clonality was calculated as the square root of Simpson's diversity index across productive rearrangements. Entries here come from immuneACCESS through TCRdb and include only in-frame sequences with V and J called. Some clones fail to appear in such tables; in the studies checked, an unresolved V gene covers under half of the shortfall, and the cause of the remainder is unknown. V and J calls and clone size follow that table, whereas D and trimming were derived from the DNA. Here the sample has about 110,000 clones; approximately 80% occur a single time. The ten largest clonotypes hold 5.5% to 8% of the sample.

CDR1 is given as SGHVS and CDR2 as FQNEAQ, both from the germline V gene. V gives up 3 bases and J gives up 3 bases, and the segment between their germline ends measures 18 bases. Spanning cysteine to phenylalanine, the CDR3 consists of 17 amino acids. The retained sequence is limited to the CDR3, 51 bases, with the frame set at the first base. This record belongs to a study of blood T cell repertoires in COVID-19 (dated by TCRdb to the early 2020s). Some background on the complete study: The collaborator samples originated in the United States, Italy and Spain and spanned the acute and convalescent phases of COVID-19. Subjects who had been exposed to COVID-19, were actively infected with it, or had recovered from it provided the deeply sampled blood TCRbeta repertoires that made up the dataset. The material from the prospective study consisted of cDNA or gDNA derived from T cells, B-cell-depleted T cells, or PBMCs. HLA class I and class II types, where available, came from metadata supplied by the sample provider rather than from assay-based typing. The samples were drawn from the first 160 participants of the ongoing ImmuneRACE study and from some 1,300 subjects provided by 6 global collaborators. Sample metadata almost always included a de-identified subject ID, COVID-19 status, age in years and sex. The repertoires were released in a freely available public database intended as a resource for research on the immune response to SARS-CoV-2. General study outcomes and caveats: The amount of clinical and demographic metadata varied by source and participant and was provided uncurated.

Collaborating institutions collected whole blood in K2EDTA tubes following their own protocols. Collaborator samples were shipped for TCRbeta analysis as frozen whole blood, isolated PBMCs, or DNA extracted from either sample type. The chain uses TRBV7-8 and TRBJ1-5; 5 matching bases give a weak D call of TRBD1. This TCR was sampled from a woman aged 45 to 65 with acute or convalescent COVID-19. What was sequenced was peripheral blood. CDR3 reads: CASSLDPRQSFNQPQHF. The DNA sequence is TGTGCCAGCAGCTTGGACCCTCGACAGTCCTTCAATCAGCCCCAGCATTTT.